The 15 T cell receptor beta chains in this list originate from one sample, sequenced in a study of technical replicates of blood from a few donors. Measured with immunoSEQ multiplex PCR; TCRdb has only the in-frame clones, and not every one. The profile covers some 57,000 clones, with roughly 89% appearing a single time and approximately 5% taken by the ten largest. Sample: PBMCs. The receptor source for this set is a human donor in good health. Some clones in this sample may be carry-over from other donors' samples.

CDR3 coding DNA: TGTGCCAGCAGCTTAGCGCCCGGGACTAGCGGGGTGATCGAGCAGTACTTC. This sequence encodes CASSLAPGTSGVIEQYF. V is TRBV7-2 and J is TRBJ2-7; TRBD2 aligns across 13 bases. V dropped 0 bases and J dropped 6; count of bases not matched to a gene: 8. The CDR3 runs to 17 residues. The germline V gene encodes CDR1 SGHTA and CDR2 FQGNSA.

This chain connects TRBV25-1 to TRBJ1-1; tentative D call: TRBD1 (5 bases). This CDR3 has 13 amino acids. The V gene's germline CDR1 is MGHDK and CDR2 SYGVNS. V lost 7 bases and J lost 4, with 13 bases in between. Here the CDR3 DNA reads TGTGCCAGCACCTCATGGGGGGGCACTGAAGCTTTCTTT. This encodes CASTSWGGTEAFF.

The CDR3 DNA is TGTGCCAGCAGTCCTCGGGGCAGGACGGGAGGGTATGAAAAACTGTTTTTT. Protein sequence: CASSPRGRTGGYEKLFF. The chain uses TRBV2 and TRBJ1-4; D may be TRBD1 (5 bases). Germline values: CDR1 SNHLY, CDR2 FYNNEI. This CDR3 spans 17 amino acids. Trimming shortened V by 5 bases and J by 6 bases, and 22 bases separated the two germline ends.

The chain links TRBV10-1 to TRBJ1-6; 7 bases are shared with TRBD1. Trimming cost V 7 bases and J 7 bases; bases outside gene matches: 13. The CDR3 contains 16 residues. The germline CDR1 and CDR2 sequences are WNHNN and SYGVQD (reference sequence). The chain's CDR3 is CASTRQGLLGNSPLHF. CDR3 in DNA: TGCGCCAGCACCAGACAGGGTCTTCTTGGGAATTCACCCCTCCACTTT.

J is TRBJ2-2 and V is TRBV7-2, with 9 positions matching TRBD2. Germline V gene lookup returns CDR1 SGHTA and CDR2 FQGNSA. The CDR3 loop spans 18 amino acids. V dropped 5 bases and J dropped 5; count of bases not matched to a gene: 15. Here the CDR3 DNA reads TGTGCCAGCAGCCTCCACCCCCAGGCGGGGGGGACGACCGGGGAGCTGTTTTTT. Its translation: CASSLHPQAGGTTGELFF.

This clone has only one observation. The V gene is TRBV18, the J gene TRBJ1-6; D is undetermined. The germline V and J ends were trimmed by 4 bases and 7 bases, with 14 bases remaining between them. CDR3 length equals 15 residues. In germline, CDR1 is KGHSH, CDR2 LQKENI. The CDR3 bases are TGTGCCAGCTCACTTCCGGGTCTGGAGAATTCACCCCTCCACTTT. It yields the protein CASSLPGLENSPLHF.

V and J are TRBV14 and TRBJ2-1; no clear D. Trimming removed 1 base from V and 2 bases from J, with 15 bases in between. CDR1 SGHDN and CDR2 FVKESK come from the germline V gene. This CDR3 has 17 amino acids. As DNA, the CDR3 is TGTGCCAGCAGCCAAGTGTTCGCCCTTGCAGCCTACAATGAGCAGTTCTTC. Amino acid sequence: CASSQVFALAAYNEQFF.

The rearrangement links TRBV4-1 to TRBJ1-5, with D possibly being TRBD1 (6 bases). This CDR3 comprises 17 residues. Trimming removed 0 bases from V and 2 bases from J, with 14 bases in between. The germline CDR1 and CDR2 sequences are MGHRA and YSYEKL. CDR3 nucleotide sequence: TGCGCCAGCAGCCAAGATGGGGGCAGGGTCGGCAATCAGCCCCAGCATTTT. This translates into CASSQDGGRVGNQPQHF.

The chain is built from TRBV15 and TRBJ2-7; 10 bases agree with TRBD2. Looked up from germline, CDR1 is LNHNV and CDR2 is YYDKDF (reference sequence). V trimming: 0 bases; J trimming: 0 bases; junction bases outside the gene matches: 5. This CDR3 has 17 amino acids. CDR3 sequence (DNA): TGTGCCACCAGCAGAGATCTTAGCGGGAGGAGCTCCTACGAGCAGTACTTC. This sequence encodes CATSRDLSGRSSYEQYF.

The CDR3 DNA is TGTGCCAGCAGCCAATCTATGAGCGGGAGGAACACAGATACGCAGTATTTT. Protein product: CASSQSMSGRNTDTQYF. The chain recombines TRBV4-2 with TRBJ2-3, with 9 bases identical to TRBD2. V dropped 2 bases and J dropped 2; count of bases not matched to a gene: 8. Per germline, CDR1 LGHNA and CDR2 YNFKEQ. This CDR3 is 17 amino acids long.

On this clone: The same CDR3 can be traced to other DNA sequences in this sample. V usage is TRBV5-4 and J usage is TRBJ2-7; no clear D. From germline, CDR1 is SGHNT and CDR2 YYREEE (reference sequence). The CDR3 length is 12 residues. Trimming pared 0 bases from V and 3 bases from J, leaving 4 bases between. The CDR3 DNA reads as TGTGCCAGCAGCTTGGATCGCTACGAGCAGTACTTC. This codes for CASSLDRYEQYF.

The genes are TRBV5-4 and TRBJ2-7; TRBD1 agrees at 11 bases. CDR1 and CDR2 (germline): SGHNT, YYREEE (reference sequence). CDR3 length: 14 amino acids. With 4 bases clipped from V and 6 bases from J, the junction kept 6 bases outside the gene matches. In nucleotides, the CDR3 is TGTGCCAGCAGCCCGGACAGGGGGCGGGGCGAGCAGTACTTC. The encoded protein is CASSPDRGRGEQYF.

The chain is built from TRBV4-2 and TRBJ2-7; 9 bases are shared with TRBD1. V was clipped by 4 bases and J by 4 bases; unmatched bases: 8. The CDR3 sequence is 15 residues long. Germline V lookup: CDR1 LGHNA, CDR2 YNFKEQ. CDR3 bases: TGTGCCAGCAGCCCGGGGACAGGGAAAGGTTACGAGCAGTACTTC. It yields the protein CASSPGTGKGYEQYF.

This chain joins TRBV29-1 and TRBJ1-2; D call uncertain. The CDR3 is made up of 12 amino acids. Germline CDR1 SQVTM, CDR2 ANQGSEA. V lost 5 bases to trimming and J lost 8 bases, with 15 bases between them. The CDR3 DNA follows: TGCAGCGTTAATGAGGGTCTGTGGGGCTACACCTTC. This gives the protein CSVNEGLWGYTF.

The chain combines TRBV5-6 with TRBJ1-6; possibly TRBD1 for D (6 bases). Looked up from germline, CDR1 is SGHDT and CDR2 is YYEEEE. Trimming pared 0 bases from V and 13 bases from J, leaving 26 bases between. CDR3 length: 18 amino acids. CDR3 amino acids: CASSLAKQILQGQAPLHF. DNA for the CDR3: TGTGCCAGCAGCTTGGCGAAGCAGATTTTGCAGGGGCAAGCGCCCCTCCACTTT.